This TCR beta chain was profiled in a study of blood T cell repertoires in COVID-19. With 5 bases clipped from V and 2 bases from J, the junction kept 14 bases outside the gene matches. Germline assignment: CDR1 SGHVS and CDR2 FNYEAQ. The CDR3 is 19 amino acids. Assay: immunoSEQ multiplex PCR; the TCRdb copy retains only in-frame clones and omits some. The data contain about 110,000 clones, roughly 82% of them singletons. In this sample, this clone turned up once. The sequence derives from a woman in her fifties or sixties with acute or convalescent COVID-19. The genes are TRBV7-6 and TRBJ2-5; 13 nucleotides agree with TRBD2. Sequenced: peripheral blood. The CDR3 sequence is CASSRAPLAGGPSQETQYF. In DNA form, the CDR3 reads TGTGCCAGCAGCCGGGCCCCACTAGCGGGGGGGCCGAGTCAAGAGACCCAGTACTTC.